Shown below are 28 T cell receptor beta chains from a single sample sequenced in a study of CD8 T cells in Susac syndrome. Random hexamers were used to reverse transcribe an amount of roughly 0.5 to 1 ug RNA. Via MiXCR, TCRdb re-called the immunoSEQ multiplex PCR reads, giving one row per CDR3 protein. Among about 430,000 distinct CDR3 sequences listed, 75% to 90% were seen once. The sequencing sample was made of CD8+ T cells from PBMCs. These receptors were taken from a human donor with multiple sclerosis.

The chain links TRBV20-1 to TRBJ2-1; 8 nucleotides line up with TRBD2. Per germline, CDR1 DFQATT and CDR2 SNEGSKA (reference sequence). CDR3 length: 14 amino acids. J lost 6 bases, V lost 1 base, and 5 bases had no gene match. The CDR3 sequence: CSARAGLAGNEQFF. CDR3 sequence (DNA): TGCAGTGCTAGAGCTGGACTAGCTGGCAATGAGCAGTTCTTC.

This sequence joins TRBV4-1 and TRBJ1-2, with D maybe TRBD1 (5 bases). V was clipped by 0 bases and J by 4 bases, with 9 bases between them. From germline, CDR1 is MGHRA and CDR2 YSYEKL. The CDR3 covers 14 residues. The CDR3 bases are TGCGCCAGCAGCCAAGATTGGGGCAGCTATGGCTACACCTTC. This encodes CASSQDWGSYGYTF.

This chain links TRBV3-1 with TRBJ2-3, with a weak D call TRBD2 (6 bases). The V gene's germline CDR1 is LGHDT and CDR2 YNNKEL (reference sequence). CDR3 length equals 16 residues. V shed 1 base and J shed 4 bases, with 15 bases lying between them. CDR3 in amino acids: CASSQVGGEEADTQYF. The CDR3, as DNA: TGTGCCAGCAGCCAAGTAGGCGGGGAGGAGGCAGATACGCAGTATTTT.

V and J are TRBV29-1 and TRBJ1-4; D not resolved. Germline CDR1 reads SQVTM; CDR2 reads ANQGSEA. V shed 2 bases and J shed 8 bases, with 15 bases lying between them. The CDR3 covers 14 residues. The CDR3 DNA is TGCAGCGTTGAATTTCTCGAGGACGGAGAAAAACTGTTTTTT. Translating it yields CSVEFLEDGEKLFF.

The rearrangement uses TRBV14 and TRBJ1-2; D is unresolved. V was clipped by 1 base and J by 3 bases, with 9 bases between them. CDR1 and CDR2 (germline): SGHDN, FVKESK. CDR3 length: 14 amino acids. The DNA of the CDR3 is TGTGCCAGCAGCCAAGCCGGATACTACTATGGCTACACCTTC. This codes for CASSQAGYYYGYTF.

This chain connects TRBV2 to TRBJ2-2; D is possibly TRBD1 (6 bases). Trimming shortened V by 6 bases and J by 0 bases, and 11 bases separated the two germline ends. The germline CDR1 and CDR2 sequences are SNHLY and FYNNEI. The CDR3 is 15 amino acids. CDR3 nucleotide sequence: TGTGCCAGCAGGGGACAACAGACGAACACCGGGGAGCTGTTTTTT. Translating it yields CASRGQQTNTGELFF.

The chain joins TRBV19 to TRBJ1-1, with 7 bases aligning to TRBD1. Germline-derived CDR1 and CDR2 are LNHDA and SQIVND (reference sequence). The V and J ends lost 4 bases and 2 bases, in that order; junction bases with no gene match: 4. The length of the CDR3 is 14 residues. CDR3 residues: CASSTWDSNTEAFF. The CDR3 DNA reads TGTGCCAGTAGTACATGGGACAGTAACACTGAAGCTTTCTTT.

CDR3: CASRPTITGATDTQYF. The CDR3 DNA is TGTGCCAGCAGGCCCACTATAACCGGGGCCACAGATACGCAGTATTTT. The chain uses TRBV13 and TRBJ2-3; D is possibly TRBD1 or TRBD2 (5 bases each). From germline, CDR1 is PRHDT and CDR2 FYEKMQ (reference sequence). Between the trimmed V and J ends, which lost 6 bases and 2 bases, there was a span of 18 bases. This CDR3 contains 16 residues.

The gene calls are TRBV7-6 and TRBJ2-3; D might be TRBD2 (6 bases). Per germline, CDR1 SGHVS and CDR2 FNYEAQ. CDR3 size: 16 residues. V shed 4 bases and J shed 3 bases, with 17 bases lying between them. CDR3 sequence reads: CASSSRMTGETDTQYF. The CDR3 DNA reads TGTGCCAGCAGCTCAAGAATGACGGGGGAGACAGATACGCAGTATTTT.

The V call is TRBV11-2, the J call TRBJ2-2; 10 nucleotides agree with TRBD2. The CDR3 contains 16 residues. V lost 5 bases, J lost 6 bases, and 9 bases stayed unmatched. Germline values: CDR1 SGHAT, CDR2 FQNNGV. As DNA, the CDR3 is TGTGCCAGCAGCCCTAAGCGGGAGGGCCTCGCCGGGGAGCTGTTTTTT. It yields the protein CASSPKREGLAGELFF.

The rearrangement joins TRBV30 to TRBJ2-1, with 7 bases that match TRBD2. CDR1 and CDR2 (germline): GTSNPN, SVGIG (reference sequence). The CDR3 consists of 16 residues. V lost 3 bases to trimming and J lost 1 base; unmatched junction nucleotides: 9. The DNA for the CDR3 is TGTGCCTGGAGGGCACAACTAGCGCTTTCCTACAATGAGCAGTTCTTC. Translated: CAWRAQLALSYNEQFF. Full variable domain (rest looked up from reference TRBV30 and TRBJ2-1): SQTIHQWPATLVQPVGSPLSLECTVEGTSNPNLYWYRQAAGRGLQLLFYSVGIGQISSEVPQNLSASRPQDRQFILSSKKLLLSDSGFYLCAWRAQLALSYNEQFFGPGTRLTVL.

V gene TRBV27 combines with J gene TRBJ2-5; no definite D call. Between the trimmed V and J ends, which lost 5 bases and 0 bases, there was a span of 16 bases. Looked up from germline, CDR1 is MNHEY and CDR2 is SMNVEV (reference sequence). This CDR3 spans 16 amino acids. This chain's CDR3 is CASSPTSARYQETQYF. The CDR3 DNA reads TGTGCCAGCAGTCCGACCTCAGCCCGTTACCAAGAGACCCAGTACTTC.

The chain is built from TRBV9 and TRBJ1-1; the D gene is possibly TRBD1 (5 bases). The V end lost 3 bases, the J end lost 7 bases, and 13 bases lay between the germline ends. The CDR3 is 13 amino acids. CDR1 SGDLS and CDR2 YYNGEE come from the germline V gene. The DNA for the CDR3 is TGTGCCAGCAGCGGACCCCCGGGACGTGAAGCTTTCTTT. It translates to CASSGPPGREAFF.

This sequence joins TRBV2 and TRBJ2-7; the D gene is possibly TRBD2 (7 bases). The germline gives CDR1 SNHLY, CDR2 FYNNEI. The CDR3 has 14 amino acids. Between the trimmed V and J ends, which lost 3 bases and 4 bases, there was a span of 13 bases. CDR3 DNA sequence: TGTGCCAGCAGTGACGGGGGGCTGAGGTACGAGCAGTACTTC. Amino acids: CASSDGGLRYEQYF.

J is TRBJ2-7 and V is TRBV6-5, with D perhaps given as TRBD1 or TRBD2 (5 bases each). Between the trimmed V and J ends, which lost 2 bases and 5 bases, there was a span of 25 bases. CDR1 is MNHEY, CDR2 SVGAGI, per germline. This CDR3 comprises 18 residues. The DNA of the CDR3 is TGTGCCAGCAGTTACCAAACGGCAGGGAGAGGAAATGCGGACGAGCAGTACTTC. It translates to CASSYQTAGRGNADEQYF.

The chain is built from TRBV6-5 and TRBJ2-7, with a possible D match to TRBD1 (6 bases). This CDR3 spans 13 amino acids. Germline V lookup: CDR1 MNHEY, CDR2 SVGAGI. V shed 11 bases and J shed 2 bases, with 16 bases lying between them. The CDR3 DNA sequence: TGTGCCTCTGCCCGGGACACTGCCTACGAGCAGTACTTC. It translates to CASARDTAYEQYF.

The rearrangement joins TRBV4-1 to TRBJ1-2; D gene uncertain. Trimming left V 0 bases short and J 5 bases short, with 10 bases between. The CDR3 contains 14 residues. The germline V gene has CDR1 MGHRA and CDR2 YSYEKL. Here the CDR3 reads CASSQEGPLYGYTF. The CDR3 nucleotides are TGCGCCAGCAGCCAAGAGGGCCCATTATATGGCTACACCTTC.

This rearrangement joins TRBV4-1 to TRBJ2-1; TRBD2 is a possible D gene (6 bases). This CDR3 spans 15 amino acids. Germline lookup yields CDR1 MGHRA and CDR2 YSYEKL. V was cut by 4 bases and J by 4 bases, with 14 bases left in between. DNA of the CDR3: TGCGCCAGCAGCCCGATTTTGGGAGGATACAATGAGCAGTTCTTC. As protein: CASSPILGGYNEQFF.

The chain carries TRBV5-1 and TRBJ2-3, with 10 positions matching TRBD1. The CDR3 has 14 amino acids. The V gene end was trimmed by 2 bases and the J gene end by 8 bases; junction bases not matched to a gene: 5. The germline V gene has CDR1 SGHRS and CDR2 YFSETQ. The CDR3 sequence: CASSFGQGGGTQYF. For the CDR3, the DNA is TGCGCCAGCAGCTTCGGACAGGGGGGCGGTACGCAGTATTTT.

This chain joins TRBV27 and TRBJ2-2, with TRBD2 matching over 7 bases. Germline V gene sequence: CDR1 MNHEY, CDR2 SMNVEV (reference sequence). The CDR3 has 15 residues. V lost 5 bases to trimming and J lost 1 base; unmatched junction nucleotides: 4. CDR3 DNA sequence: TGTGCCAGCAGTGGGGAGGGATGGAACACCGGGGAGCTGTTTTTT. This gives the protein CASSGEGWNTGELFF.

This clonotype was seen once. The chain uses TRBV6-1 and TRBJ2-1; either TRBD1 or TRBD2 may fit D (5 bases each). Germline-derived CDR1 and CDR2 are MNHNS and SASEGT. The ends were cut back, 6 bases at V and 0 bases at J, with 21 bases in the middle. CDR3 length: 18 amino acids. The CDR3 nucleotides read TGTGCCAGCAGCATCGGGACCCAGCGCTCATACTCCTACAATGAGCAGTTCTTC. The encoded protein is CASSIGTQRSYSYNEQFF.

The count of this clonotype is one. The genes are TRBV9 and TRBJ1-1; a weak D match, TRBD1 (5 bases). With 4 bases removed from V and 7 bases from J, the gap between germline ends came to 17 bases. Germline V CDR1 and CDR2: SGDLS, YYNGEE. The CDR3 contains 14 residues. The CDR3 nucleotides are TGTGCCAGCAGCCATCAGGGAAGAGGGAATGAAGCTTTCTTT. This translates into CASSHQGRGNEAFF.

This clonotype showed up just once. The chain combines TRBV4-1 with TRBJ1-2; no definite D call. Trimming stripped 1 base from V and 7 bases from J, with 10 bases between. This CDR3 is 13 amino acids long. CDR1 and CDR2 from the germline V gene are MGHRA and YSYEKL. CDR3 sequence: CASSQGQSVGYTF. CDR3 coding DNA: TGCGCCAGCAGCCAAGGTCAGTCAGTTGGCTACACCTTC.

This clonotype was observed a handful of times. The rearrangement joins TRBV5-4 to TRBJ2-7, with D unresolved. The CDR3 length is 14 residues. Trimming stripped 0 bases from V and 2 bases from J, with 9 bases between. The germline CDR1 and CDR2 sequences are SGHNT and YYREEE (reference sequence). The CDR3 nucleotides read TGTGCCAGCAGCTTGGACAGCTCTCCCTACGAGCAGTACTTC. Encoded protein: CASSLDSSPYEQYF.

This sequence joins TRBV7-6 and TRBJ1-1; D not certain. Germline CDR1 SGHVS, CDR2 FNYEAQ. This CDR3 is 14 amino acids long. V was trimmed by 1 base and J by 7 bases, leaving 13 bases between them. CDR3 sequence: CASSLDGPFYEAFF. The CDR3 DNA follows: TGTGCCAGCAGCTTAGACGGGCCATTCTATGAAGCTTTCTTT.

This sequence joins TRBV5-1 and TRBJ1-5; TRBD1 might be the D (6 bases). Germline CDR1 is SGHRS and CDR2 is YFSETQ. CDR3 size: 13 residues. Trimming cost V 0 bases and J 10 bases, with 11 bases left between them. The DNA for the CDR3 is TGCGCCAGCAGCTTGGGGGACATGTATCCCCAGCATTTT. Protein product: CASSLGDMYPQHF.

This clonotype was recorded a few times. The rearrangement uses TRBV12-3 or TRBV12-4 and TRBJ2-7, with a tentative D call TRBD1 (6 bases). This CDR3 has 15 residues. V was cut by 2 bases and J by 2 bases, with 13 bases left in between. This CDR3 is CASSLRAGAPYEQYF. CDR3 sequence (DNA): TGTGCCAGCAGTTTAAGGGCAGGGGCCCCCTACGAGCAGTACTTC.

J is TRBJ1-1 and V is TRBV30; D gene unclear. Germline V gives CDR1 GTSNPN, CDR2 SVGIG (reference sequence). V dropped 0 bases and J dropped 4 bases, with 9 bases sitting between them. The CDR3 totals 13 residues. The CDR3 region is CAWSVSPATEAFF. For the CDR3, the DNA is TGTGCCTGGAGTGTCAGCCCCGCCACTGAAGCTTTCTTT.